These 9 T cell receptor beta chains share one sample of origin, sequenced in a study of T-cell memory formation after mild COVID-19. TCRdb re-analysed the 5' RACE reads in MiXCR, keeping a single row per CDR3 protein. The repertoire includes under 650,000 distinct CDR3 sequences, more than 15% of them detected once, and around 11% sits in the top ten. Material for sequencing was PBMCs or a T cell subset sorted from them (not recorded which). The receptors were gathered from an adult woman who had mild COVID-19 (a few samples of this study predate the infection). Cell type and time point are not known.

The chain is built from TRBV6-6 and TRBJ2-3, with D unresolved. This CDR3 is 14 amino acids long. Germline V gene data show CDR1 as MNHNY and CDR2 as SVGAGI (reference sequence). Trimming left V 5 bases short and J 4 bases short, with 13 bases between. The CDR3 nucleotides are TGTGCCAGCAGTCCCATTCTAGTCTCAGATACGCAGTATTTT. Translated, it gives CASSPILVSDTQYF.

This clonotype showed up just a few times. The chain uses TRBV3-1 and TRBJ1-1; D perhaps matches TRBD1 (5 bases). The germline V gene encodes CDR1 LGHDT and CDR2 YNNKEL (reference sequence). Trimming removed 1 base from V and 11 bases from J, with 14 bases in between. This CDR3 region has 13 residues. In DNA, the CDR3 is TGTGCCAGCAGCCAAGGGACACCCCGGGGCGCTTTCTTT. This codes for CASSQGTPRGAFF.

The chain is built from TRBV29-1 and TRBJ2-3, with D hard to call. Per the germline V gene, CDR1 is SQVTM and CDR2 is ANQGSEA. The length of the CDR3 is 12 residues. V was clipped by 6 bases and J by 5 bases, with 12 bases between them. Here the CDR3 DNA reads TGCAGCGTCGATGGTACGAGAGATACGCAGTATTTT. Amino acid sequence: CSVDGTRDTQYF.

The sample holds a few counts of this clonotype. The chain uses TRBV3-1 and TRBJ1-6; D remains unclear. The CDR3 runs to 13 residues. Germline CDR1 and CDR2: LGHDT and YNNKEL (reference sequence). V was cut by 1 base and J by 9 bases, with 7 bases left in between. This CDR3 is CASSQGSVSPLHF. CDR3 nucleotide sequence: TGTGCCAGCAGCCAAGGCTCGGTTTCACCCCTCCACTTT.

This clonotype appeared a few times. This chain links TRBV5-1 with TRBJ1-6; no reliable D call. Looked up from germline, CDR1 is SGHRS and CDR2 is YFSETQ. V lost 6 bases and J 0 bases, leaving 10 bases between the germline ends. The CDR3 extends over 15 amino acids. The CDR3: CASTGGSSYNSPLHF. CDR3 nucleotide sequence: TGCGCCAGCACGGGTGGGAGCTCCTATAATTCACCCCTCCACTTT.

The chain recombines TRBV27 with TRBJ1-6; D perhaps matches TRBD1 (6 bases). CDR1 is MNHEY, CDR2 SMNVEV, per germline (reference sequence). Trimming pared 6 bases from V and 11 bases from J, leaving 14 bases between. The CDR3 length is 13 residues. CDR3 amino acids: CASSRTANTPLHF. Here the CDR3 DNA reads TGTGCCAGCAGCAGGACAGCCAATACACCCCTCCACTTT.

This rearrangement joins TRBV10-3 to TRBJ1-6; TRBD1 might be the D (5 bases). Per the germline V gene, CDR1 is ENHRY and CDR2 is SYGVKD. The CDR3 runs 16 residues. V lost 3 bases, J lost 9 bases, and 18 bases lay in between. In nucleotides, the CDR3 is TGTGCCATCAGTGACCGGGGACTCCCAGAGGTTTCACCCCTCCACTTT. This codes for CAISDRGLPEVSPLHF.

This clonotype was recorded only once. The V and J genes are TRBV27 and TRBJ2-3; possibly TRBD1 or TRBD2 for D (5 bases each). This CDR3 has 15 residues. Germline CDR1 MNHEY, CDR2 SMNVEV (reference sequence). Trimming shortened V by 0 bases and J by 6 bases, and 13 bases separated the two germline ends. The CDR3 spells CASSLSNWGMDTQYF. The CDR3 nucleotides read TGTGCCAGCAGTTTATCGAACTGGGGGATGGATACGCAGTATTTT.

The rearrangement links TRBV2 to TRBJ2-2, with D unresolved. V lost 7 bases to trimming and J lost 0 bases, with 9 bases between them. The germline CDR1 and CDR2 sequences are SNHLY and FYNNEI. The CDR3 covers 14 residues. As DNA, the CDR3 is TGTGCCAGCATCGGGCGGACGAACACCGGGGAGCTGTTTTTT. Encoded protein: CASIGRTNTGELFF.